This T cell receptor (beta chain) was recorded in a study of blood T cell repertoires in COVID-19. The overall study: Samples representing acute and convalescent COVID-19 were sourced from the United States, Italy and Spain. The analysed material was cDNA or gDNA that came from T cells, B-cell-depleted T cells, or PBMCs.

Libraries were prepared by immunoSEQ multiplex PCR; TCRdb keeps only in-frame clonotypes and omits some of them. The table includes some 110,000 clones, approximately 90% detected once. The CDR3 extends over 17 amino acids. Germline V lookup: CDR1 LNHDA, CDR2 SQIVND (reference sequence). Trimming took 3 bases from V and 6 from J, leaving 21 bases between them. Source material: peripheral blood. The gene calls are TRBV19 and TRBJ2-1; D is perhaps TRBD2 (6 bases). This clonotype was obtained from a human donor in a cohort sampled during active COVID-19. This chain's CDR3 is CASSIYTGSGARNEQFF. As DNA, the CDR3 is TGTGCCAGTAGTATTTATACTGGATCGGGAGCCCGCAATGAGCAGTTCTTC.